Each of the 19 T cell receptor beta chains below was sequenced from the same sample in a study of shared clonotypes between healthy human individuals. TCRdb keeps only in-frame clones here, not all; method: immunoSEQ multiplex PCR. The sample has 950,000 to 1,100,000 clones; under 80% are singletons. The sample consisted of memory CD4+ T cells sorted from blood. Subset meaning: CD45RA-negative fraction. These receptors were taken from a young man in good health.

V gene TRBV7-9 combines with J gene TRBJ2-7; 10 nucleotides line up with TRBD1. This CDR3 is 16 amino acids long. The junction had 12 bases not matched to a gene; V was cut back by 5 bases and J by 5 bases. Looked up from germline, CDR1 is SEHNR and CDR2 is FQNEAQ (reference sequence). CDR3 amino acids: CASSLRPGTGVDEQYF. CDR3 sequence (DNA): TGTGCCAGCAGCCTCCGACCCGGGACAGGGGTAGACGAGCAGTACTTC.

This clone was seen just once. Other nucleotide sequences from this sample produce the same CDR3. J is TRBJ2-5 and V is TRBV30; D may match TRBD1 or TRBD2 (6 bases each). In germline, CDR1 is GTSNPN, CDR2 SVGIG (reference sequence). The CDR3 loop spans 17 amino acids. The CDR3 reads CASKRGYGGDPQETQYF. CDR3 bases: TGTGCTTCCAAAAGGGGGTACGGGGGAGACCCACAAGAGACCCAGTACTTC.

This sequence joins TRBV30 and TRBJ1-6; possible D gene TRBD1, 6 bases. This CDR3 has 16 amino acids. The V end was cut by 3 bases, the J end by 8 bases, with 20 bases between. Germline V lookup: CDR1 GTSNPN, CDR2 SVGIG (reference sequence). DNA of the CDR3: TGTGCCTGGAGCGAAAGGGGGAGGGTTCTAGATTCACCCCTCCACTTT. Protein: CAWSERGRVLDSPLHF.

The genes are TRBV5-4 and TRBJ2-3; 7 bases are shared with TRBD2. The CDR3 has 16 residues. The ends lost 1 base at V and 2 bases at J; junction bases unmatched: 7. Germline V CDR1 and CDR2: SGHNT, YYREEE (reference sequence). The CDR3 region is CASSLWAGDPTDTQYF. The CDR3 nucleotides are TGTGCCAGCAGCTTGTGGGCGGGGGACCCCACAGATACGCAGTATTTT.

Only a few counts were recorded for this clone. The genes are TRBV5-1 and TRBJ1-2; D not resolved. V lost 0 bases, J lost 4 bases, and 13 bases lay in between. This CDR3 has 15 residues. Germline lookup yields CDR1 SGHRS and CDR2 YFSETQ. CDR3 region: CASSLGEGQIYGYTF. CDR3 bases: TGCGCCAGCAGCTTGGGGGAGGGCCAGATCTATGGCTACACCTTC. Full variable domain (rest looked up from reference TRBV5-1 and TRBJ1-2): KAGVTQTPRYLIKTRGQQVTLSCSPISGHRSVSWYQQTPGQGLQFLFEYFSETQRNKGNFPGRFSGRQFSNSRSEMNVSTLELGDSALYLCASSLGEGQIYGYTFGSGTRLTVV.

The sample holds a few counts of this clone. The V and J genes are TRBV10-3 and TRBJ1-2, with 7 bases fitting TRBD1. The CDR3 is 13 amino acids. CDR1 and CDR2 from the germline V gene are ENHRY and SYGVKD. With V trimmed by 7 bases and J by 7 bases, 9 bases remained unmatched. The CDR3 bases are TGTGCCATCAATTCCGGGACAGCAGTTGGCTACACCTTC. Its translation is CAINSGTAVGYTF.

This clone showed up just once. The chain couples TRBV5-1 to TRBJ2-7, with D possibly being TRBD1 (5 bases). The length of the CDR3 is 16 residues. The ends were cut back, 0 bases at V and 0 bases at J, with 13 bases in the middle. Germline CDR1 reads SGHRS; CDR2 reads YFSETQ. CDR3 DNA sequence: TGCGCCAGCAGCTTGGGGTTAAGGGGAAACTCCTACGAGCAGTACTTC. Translated, it gives CASSLGLRGNSYEQYF.

This chain connects TRBV29-1 to TRBJ2-5; 11 bases align to TRBD1. The V and J ends lost 3 bases and 4 bases, in that order; junction bases with no gene match: 7. Per the germline V gene, CDR1 is SQVTM and CDR2 is ANQGSEA. The CDR3 length is 15 residues. The CDR3 spells CSVEVGTGGPETQYF. DNA for the CDR3: TGCAGCGTTGAGGTCGGGACAGGGGGACCAGAGACCCAGTACTTC.

Only one count was recorded for this clone. The rearrangement links TRBV7-6 to TRBJ2-2; D is unresolved. The germline CDR1 and CDR2 sequences are SGHVS and FNYEAQ. The CDR3 is 16 amino acids. V shed 0 bases and J shed 2 bases, with 10 bases lying between them. The CDR3 coding sequence is TGTGCCAGCAGCTTAGCGGCAGATATTAACACCGGGGAGCTGTTTTTT. This codes for CASSLAADINTGELFF.

V is TRBV6-5 and J is TRBJ1-1; maybe TRBD1 (5 bases). The germline gives CDR1 MNHEY, CDR2 SVGAGI. Trimming shortened V by 0 bases and J by 2 bases, and 13 bases separated the two germline ends. The CDR3 extends over 16 amino acids. The CDR3, as DNA: TGTGCCAGCAGTTACTCGGGGCCAGCCTTAAACACTGAAGCTTTCTTT. It encodes CASSYSGPALNTEAFF.

J is TRBJ2-5 and V is TRBV5-1; 7 bases are a match to TRBD2. CDR1 and CDR2 (germline): SGHRS, YFSETQ. There are 14 residues in the CDR3. The V segment lost 4 bases and the J segment 4 bases; nucleotides outside the gene matches: 7. The CDR3 sequence is CASSPREGRETQYF. As DNA, the CDR3 is TGCGCCAGCAGCCCCAGGGAGGGGAGAGAGACCCAGTACTTC.

The rearrangement links TRBV30 to TRBJ1-5; D is perhaps TRBD1 (5 bases). This CDR3 is 15 amino acids long. CDR1 GTSNPN and CDR2 SVGIG come from the germline V gene (reference sequence). Trimming pared 0 bases from V and 4 bases from J, leaving 13 bases between. The CDR3 DNA is TGTGCCTGGAGTGTGGGGGGTTTAAGGAATCAGCCCCAGCATTTT. Protein sequence: CAWSVGGLRNQPQHF.

The chain combines TRBV7-2 with TRBJ2-1, with TRBD2 matching 15 bases. The trim removed 4 bases at V and 16 bases at J, leaving 11 bases unmatched. Germline-derived CDR1 and CDR2 are SGHTA and FQGNSA. CDR3 length equals 15 residues. CDR3 in DNA: TGTGCCAGCAGCTCCAAGCGGACTAGCGGGGGGGCCCACTTCTTC. This sequence encodes CASSSKRTSGGAHFF.

The rearrangement joins TRBV6-4 to TRBJ2-2, with 7 bases matching TRBD1. CDR1 and CDR2 from the germline V gene are MRHNA and SNTAGT. V dropped 5 bases and J dropped 1; count of bases not matched to a gene: 1. The CDR3 totals 14 residues. The CDR3 nucleotides are TGTGCCAGCAGTCGGACAGGGAACACCGGGGAGCTGTTTTTT. Residues: CASSRTGNTGELFF.

This chain links TRBV25-1 with TRBJ1-2; TRBD1 matches at 7 bases. The germline V gene encodes CDR1 MGHDK and CDR2 SYGVNS. The CDR3 is 15 residues long. V was clipped by 4 bases and J by 8 bases; unmatched bases: 13. This CDR3 reads CASSGDKGAERGYTF. CDR3 nucleotides: TGTGCCAGCAGTGGGGATAAGGGGGCGGAACGGGGCTACACCTTC.

The genes are TRBV28 and TRBJ2-3; TRBD1 matches at 7 bases. The germline gives CDR1 MDHEN, CDR2 SYDVKM. V lost 10 bases, J lost 5 bases, and 12 bases stayed unmatched. The length of the CDR3 is 14 residues. The CDR3 DNA reads TGTGCCAACCAACGGAAGGGGGCCGGAGATACGCAGTATTTT. Translated: CANQRKGAGDTQYF.

J is TRBJ2-7 and V is TRBV5-1, with TRBD2 matching over 7 bases. Trimming cost V 5 bases and J 3 bases; bases outside gene matches: 5. The germline V gene has CDR1 SGHRS and CDR2 YFSETQ. The CDR3 length is 13 residues. CDR3 protein: CASSEAGDYEQYF. The CDR3, as DNA: TGCGCCAGCAGTGAGGCGGGAGACTACGAGCAGTACTTC. Full variable domain (rest looked up from reference TRBV5-1 and TRBJ2-7): KAGVTQTPRYLIKTRGQQVTLSCSPISGHRSVSWYQQTPGQGLQFLFEYFSETQRNKGNFPGRFSGRQFSNSRSEMNVSTLELGDSALYLCASSEAGDYEQYFGPGTRLTVT.

V is TRBV4-1 and J is TRBJ2-2; 12 bases are shared with TRBD2. Germline CDR1 MGHRA, CDR2 YSYEKL. The CDR3 covers 19 residues. The junction had 6 bases not matched to a gene; V was cut back by 0 bases and J by 1 base. This chain's CDR3 is CASSQDATSGGRNTGELFF. The CDR3 nucleotides are TGCGCCAGCAGCCAAGATGCGACTAGCGGGGGCCGGAACACCGGGGAGCTGTTTTTT.

This chain links TRBV7-9 with TRBJ1-1; no firm D call. The CDR3 spans 14 residues. Germline V gene sequence: CDR1 SEHNR, CDR2 FQNEAQ (reference sequence). Trimming pared 1 base from V and 1 base from J, leaving 7 bases between. CDR3 protein: CASSLGSQNTEAFF. Here the CDR3 DNA reads TGTGCCAGCAGCTTAGGCAGCCAGAACACTGAAGCTTTCTTT.